This T cell receptor beta chain derives from a study of blood T cell repertoires in COVID-19. Study-level background: Some COVID-19 samples were acute and others convalescent; all came from the United States, Italy and Spain. PBMCs, B-cell-depleted T cells, or T cells provided the cDNA or gDNA that made up the material.

Per the original methods: Estimates of nucleated cell counts were drawn from the amplification of reference gene primers. TCRdb's table, derived via immunoSEQ multiplex PCR, lists solely in-frame clones and lacks some. The D gene and trimming were derived from the DNA, and the V and J assignments and clone size from that table. This sample has fewer than 60,000 clones, with 80% to 85% found just once. The CDR3 totals 15 residues. CDR1 and CDR2 (germline): SGHNT, YYREEE (reference sequence). V was clipped by 3 bases and J by 4 bases; unmatched bases: 3. This receptor was identified in a woman older than 75 with acute or convalescent COVID-19. The sequencing input was peripheral blood. The gene calls are TRBV5-4 and TRBJ2-1, with 11 bases identical to TRBD2. The CDR3: CASSYSGGAYNEQFF. The CDR3 bases are TGTGCCAGCAGCTATAGCGGGGGGGCTTACAATGAGCAGTTCTTC.